This T cell receptor (beta chain) was profiled in a study of blood T cell repertoires in COVID-19. Study details: Whether acute or convalescent, the COVID-19 samples came from the United States, Italy and Spain. Nucleic acid was either cDNA or gDNA, and it came from T cells, B-cell-depleted T cells, or PBMCs.

TCRdb's table, derived via immunoSEQ multiplex PCR, lists solely in-frame clones and lacks some. Among tens of thousands of clones listed, 70% to 90% were seen once. The V gene's germline CDR1 is LNHDA and CDR2 SQIVND (reference sequence). This CDR3 is built from 15 residues. Trimming removed 9 bases at V and 3 bases at J, with 20 bases between. The receptor's source is a man in his sixties or seventies with acute or convalescent COVID-19. Input material: peripheral blood. The chain links TRBV19 to TRBJ1-1; weak D call: TRBD1 (5 bases). CDR3 residues: CASSTRKGVDTEAFF. CDR3 DNA sequence: TGTGCCAGCTCAACCCGGAAAGGGGTAGACACTGAAGCTTTCTTT.